One sample yielded the 32 T cell receptor beta chains listed below, sequenced in a study of PD-1 blockade in mismatch repair-deficient tumors. Some clones are missing from TCRdb's copy, which holds only in-frame ones; the method was immunoSEQ multiplex PCR. The data contain around 52,000 clones, about 85% of them seen just once; the ten biggest clones take up about 8.1%. Sequenced here: peripheral blood, sampled roughly 19 weeks after starting pembrolizumab. These receptors all come from an adult with mismatch repair-deficient cancer.

The rearrangement links TRBV7-9 to TRBJ1-2; tentatively, D is TRBD1 (5 bases). The germline V gene encodes CDR1 SEHNR and CDR2 FQNEAQ (reference sequence). The CDR3 totals 12 residues. V was shortened by 1 base and J by 7 bases, with 7 bases between the two germline ends. In DNA, the CDR3 is TGTGCCAGCAGCTTAGAACAGGCTGGCTACACCTTC. Amino acids: CASSLEQAGYTF.

This rearrangement joins TRBV29-1 to TRBJ2-7; no clear D. The V end was cut by 4 bases, the J end by 2 bases, with 12 bases between. Germline values: CDR1 SQVTM, CDR2 ANQGSEA. CDR3 length equals 13 residues. The CDR3 DNA reads TGCAGCGTTGCTAAGGTCGGAACCTACGAGCAGTACTTC. It codes for CSVAKVGTYEQYF.

V and J are TRBV27 and TRBJ1-1, with 7 bases lining up with TRBD1. The germline V gene has CDR1 MNHEY and CDR2 SMNVEV (reference sequence). Unmatched junction bases numbered 7, after V lost 5 bases and J lost 4 bases. The CDR3 is made up of 14 amino acids. This CDR3 is CASSAGGVVTEAFF. CDR3 DNA: TGTGCCAGCAGTGCAGGGGGGGTTGTCACTGAAGCTTTCTTT.

The V call is TRBV5-1, the J call TRBJ1-1; D unresolved. The CDR3 extends over 14 amino acids. V lost 2 bases, J lost 3 bases, and 11 bases lay in between. Germline V gives CDR1 SGHRS, CDR2 YFSETQ. CDR3 in amino acids: CASSLWSGDTEAFF. CDR3 in DNA: TGCGCCAGCAGCTTATGGTCCGGGGACACTGAAGCTTTCTTT.

The CDR3 loop is CASSYSGTGSSEQYF. The CDR3 DNA is TGCGCCAGCAGCTATAGCGGGACGGGCTCGAGCGAGCAGTACTTC. This chain uses TRBV4-1 with TRBJ2-7; the match to TRBD2 covers 8 bases. J gave up 6 bases and V 5 bases, and 12 bases lay outside the gene matches. The CDR3 consists of 15 residues. Germline V gives CDR1 MGHRA, CDR2 YSYEKL.

The rearrangement links TRBV29-1 to TRBJ2-1; D call uncertain. Germline V lookup: CDR1 SQVTM, CDR2 ANQGSEA. Trimming took 2 bases from V and 2 from J, leaving 10 bases between them. This CDR3 contains 14 residues. The CDR3 DNA is TGCAGCGTTGAACCCTTACTTGCCTACAATGAGCAGTTCTTC. Translating gives CSVEPLLAYNEQFF.

This clone has just one count. J is TRBJ2-1 and V is TRBV28; 7 bases map to TRBD2. The V gene's germline CDR1 is MDHEN and CDR2 SYDVKM. The CDR3 totals 15 residues. The V segment lost 4 bases and the J segment 6 bases; nucleotides outside the gene matches: 9. The CDR3 is CASSSLAEGSNEQFF. The CDR3 bases are TGTGCCAGCAGTTCTCTAGCGGAGGGGTCCAATGAGCAGTTCTTC.

This clone was detected a few times. For the CDR3, the DNA is TGTGCCAGTAGTATTTCCCCGGGGGCAGCAAGCTCTGGGGCCAACGTCCTGACTTTC. Its translation: CASSISPGAASSGANVLTF. V usage is TRBV19 and J usage is TRBJ2-6; tentatively, D is TRBD1 or TRBD2 (6 bases each). The CDR3 is made up of 19 amino acids. The V and J ends lost 3 bases and 0 bases respectively, with 18 bases between them. Germline V gives CDR1 LNHDA, CDR2 SQIVND (reference sequence).

The V gene is TRBV28, the J gene TRBJ1-1, with unresolved D. V shed 2 bases and J shed 5 bases, with 3 bases lying between them. Looked up from germline, CDR1 is MDHEN and CDR2 is SYDVKM. CDR3 length: 11 residues. CDR3 amino acids: CASSLRTEAFF. CDR3 DNA sequence: TGTGCCAGCAGTTTACGGACTGAAGCTTTCTTT.

The gene calls are TRBV15 and TRBJ1-5; D not resolved. Germline CDR1 is LNHNV and CDR2 is YYDKDF (reference sequence). There are 14 residues in the CDR3. V was trimmed by 0 bases and J by 5 bases, leaving 8 bases between them. The CDR3 region is CATSREHAHQPQHF. In nucleotides, the CDR3 is TGTGCCACCAGCAGAGAACATGCACATCAGCCCCAGCATTTT.

V is TRBV27 and J is TRBJ2-7; maybe TRBD2 (6 bases). V was clipped by 4 bases and J by 3 bases, with 19 bases between them. Germline V gene data show CDR1 as MNHEY and CDR2 as SMNVEV (reference sequence). This CDR3 has 16 amino acids. CDR3: CASSSQGGALFYEQYF. CDR3 sequence (DNA): TGTGCCAGCAGTTCCCAGGGAGGTGCCCTATTCTACGAGCAGTACTTC.

This rearrangement joins TRBV27 to TRBJ2-7; D remains unclear. Looked up from germline, CDR1 is MNHEY and CDR2 is SMNVEV (reference sequence). CDR3 length: 14 amino acids. The DNA for the CDR3 is TGTGCGACCGCCCCCCTCGGCTCAGCCCGCGAGCAGTACTTC. Protein: CATAPLGSAREQYF.

V is TRBV4-3 and J is TRBJ1-4; D is possibly TRBD1 (5 bases). From germline, CDR1 is LGHNA and CDR2 YSLEER. The CDR3 totals 13 residues. Trimming pared 0 bases from V and 13 bases from J, leaving 12 bases between. Here the CDR3 reads CASSQDRTPLLFF. The DNA of the CDR3 is TGCGCCAGCAGCCAAGACCGGACACCATTACTGTTTTTT.

This clone appeared a few times. The chain is built from TRBV19 and TRBJ1-4; a weak D match, TRBD1 (5 bases). V lost 3 bases, J lost 5 bases, and 19 bases lay in between. The CDR3 loop spans 17 amino acids. Germline V gene lookup returns CDR1 LNHDA and CDR2 SQIVND (reference sequence). CDR3 region: CASSIGPPGASNEKLFF. As DNA, the CDR3 is TGTGCCAGTAGTATCGGTCCACCCGGGGCATCAAATGAAAAACTGTTTTTT.

J is TRBJ1-2 and V is TRBV28, with D perhaps matching TRBD1 (6 bases). The CDR3 extends over 13 amino acids. From germline, CDR1 is MDHEN and CDR2 SYDVKM. The V gene lost 7 bases and the J gene lost 4 bases, with 13 bases spanning the gap. CDR3 bases: TGTGCCAGCACAGGGGCCGGTTTCTATGGCTACACCTTC. It translates to CASTGAGFYGYTF.

This chain uses TRBV7-9 with TRBJ2-2, with 8 bases matching TRBD1. Germline loops: CDR1 SEHNR, CDR2 FQNEAQ (reference sequence). The CDR3 spans 18 residues. Trimming at V came to 1 base and at J to 1 base, leaving 8 bases not matched to a gene. The DNA for the CDR3 is TGTGCCAGCAGCTTAGTCGCCGGACAGGGAGGGAACACCGGGGAGCTGTTTTTT. This sequence encodes CASSLVAGQGGNTGELFF.

V usage is TRBV29-1 and J usage is TRBJ2-2; possibly TRBD1 for D (6 bases). Germline V CDR1 and CDR2: SQVTM, ANQGSEA. Deletions cut 4 bases from V and 0 bases from J, with 24 bases between. The length of the CDR3 is 19 residues. CDR3 nucleotides: TGCAGCGTTGTCCCCAGGGGCGGAACACTTACGACGAACACCGGGGAGCTGTTTTTT. Translated, it gives CSVVPRGGTLTTNTGELFF.

This clone was seen just once. This rearrangement joins TRBV7-9 to TRBJ2-1; D unresolved. Germline values: CDR1 SEHNR, CDR2 FQNEAQ (reference sequence). Between the trimmed V and J ends, which lost 3 bases and 7 bases, there was a span of 10 bases. This CDR3 is 13 amino acids long. Here the CDR3 reads CASSFGSFNEQFF. As DNA, the CDR3 is TGTGCCAGCAGCTTTGGCAGTTTTAATGAGCAGTTCTTC.

The V and J genes are TRBV6-5 and TRBJ2-7, with TRBD1 matching over 9 bases. V lost 5 bases, J lost 9 bases, and 8 bases stayed unmatched. CDR3 length: 13 residues. Germline V gene data show CDR1 as MNHEY and CDR2 as SVGAGI. The CDR3: CASSADRGSSQYF. Here the CDR3 DNA reads TGTGCCAGCAGTGCCGACAGGGGGTCTTCGCAGTACTTC.

This chain links TRBV7-9 with TRBJ2-3, with 7 bases fitting TRBD2. Unmatched junction bases numbered 10, after V lost 3 bases and J lost 4 bases. From germline, CDR1 is SEHNR and CDR2 FQNEAQ (reference sequence). This CDR3 contains 16 residues. The CDR3: CASSLVLGGSPDTQYF. In DNA, the CDR3 is TGTGCCAGCAGCTTGGTACTTGGCGGGAGCCCAGATACGCAGTATTTT.

The gene calls are TRBV7-3 and TRBJ1-1; 9 nucleotides match TRBD1. The V and J ends lost 5 bases and 0 bases, in that order; junction bases with no gene match: 13. Germline-derived CDR1 and CDR2 are SGHTA and FQGTGA. This CDR3 is built from 18 residues. CDR3 sequence: CASSPSSGTGYLNTEAFF. DNA of the CDR3: TGTGCCAGCAGCCCATCATCCGGGACAGGGTATTTGAACACTGAAGCTTTCTTT.

The V call is TRBV27, the J call TRBJ2-7; possibly TRBD1 or TRBD2 for D (5 bases each). Germline V CDR1 and CDR2: MNHEY, SMNVEV (reference sequence). V shed 2 bases and J shed 2 bases, with 13 bases lying between them. The CDR3 length is 15 residues. CDR3 in amino acids: CASSLGMGDTYEQYF. Written as DNA, the CDR3 is TGTGCCAGCAGTTTAGGTATGGGGGATACCTACGAGCAGTACTTC.

The table lists this clone with a few counts. This rearrangement joins TRBV6-6 to TRBJ1-5, with D unclear. The germline V gene has CDR1 MNHNY and CDR2 SVGAGI (reference sequence). This CDR3 region has 13 residues. The germline V and J ends were trimmed by 5 bases and 7 bases, with 12 bases remaining between them. The CDR3 nucleotides read TGTGCCAGCAGTACACTCACGGGCCAGCCCCAGCATTTT. This gives the protein CASSTLTGQPQHF.

This clone was recorded only once. The DNA of the CDR3 is TGTGCCAGCAGCACCCGGCCCGGGCAGCCAAACATTCAGTACTTC. Residues: CASSTRPGQPNIQYF. The rearrangement links TRBV5-5 to TRBJ2-4; D is uncertain. With 4 bases removed from V and 6 bases from J, the gap between germline ends came to 17 bases. Germline V CDR1 and CDR2: SGHKS, YYEKEE (reference sequence). The CDR3 length is 15 residues.

The V and J genes are TRBV7-2 and TRBJ1-1; 9 nucleotides match TRBD1. This CDR3 region has 15 residues. J was trimmed by 3 bases and V by 7 bases; bases with no gene match: 9. From germline, CDR1 is SGHTA and CDR2 FQGNSA. CDR3 nucleotides: TGTGCCAGCACCCTAATAACAGGGGGCTACACTGAAGCTTTCTTT. Amino acids: CASTLITGGYTEAFF.

CDR3 amino acids: CAWSYTSEQFF. DNA for the CDR3: TGTGCCTGGAGTTACACTTCTGAGCAGTTCTTC. This chain links TRBV30 with TRBJ2-1, with D unresolved. The CDR3 contains 11 residues. V lost 2 bases to trimming and J lost 9 bases, with 8 bases between them. Germline loops: CDR1 GTSNPN, CDR2 SVGIG (reference sequence).

V and J are TRBV6-5 and TRBJ2-7; D possibly corresponds to TRBD1 (6 bases). Per germline, CDR1 MNHEY and CDR2 SVGAGI. Between the trimmed V and J ends, which lost 5 bases and 1 base, there was a span of 12 bases. The CDR3 runs 14 residues. CDR3: CASSTRDTSYEQYF. CDR3 coding DNA: TGTGCCAGCAGTACCCGGGACACATCCTACGAGCAGTACTTC.

This rearrangement joins TRBV27 to TRBJ2-1; D unclear. CDR1 is MNHEY, CDR2 SMNVEV, per germline (reference sequence). The CDR3 is 15 residues long. V lost 5 bases and J 0 bases, leaving 11 bases between the germline ends. The CDR3 spells CASSPSSSSYNEQFF. In DNA form, the CDR3 reads TGTGCCAGCAGTCCCTCCTCAAGCTCCTACAATGAGCAGTTCTTC.

This clone was detected a few times. The chain combines TRBV29-1 with TRBJ1-2; 8 nucleotides align to TRBD1. The CDR3 consists of 13 residues. V shed 6 bases, J shed 2 bases, and the junction held 5 bases outside the gene matches. Germline CDR1 is SQVTM and CDR2 is ANQGSEA. CDR3 coding DNA: TGCAGCGTGGAGACAGGGGAAAACTATGGCTACACCTTC. Translating it yields CSVETGENYGYTF.

The chain links TRBV30 to TRBJ2-1, with TRBD2 matching over 14 bases. Germline lookup yields CDR1 GTSNPN and CDR2 SVGIG (reference sequence). The CDR3 has 17 amino acids. V dropped 4 bases and J dropped 7; count of bases not matched to a gene: 12. This chain's CDR3 is CAWTNRTGTSGSNEQFF. The DNA of the CDR3 is TGTGCCTGGACGAACCGGACCGGGACTAGCGGGAGTAATGAGCAGTTCTTC.

V gene TRBV15 combines with J gene TRBJ1-1; D is undetermined. CDR1 is LNHNV and CDR2 is YYDKDF in the germline V gene (reference sequence). The CDR3 spans 14 residues. Between the trimmed V and J ends, which lost 1 base and 5 bases, there was a span of 11 bases. In DNA, the CDR3 is TGTGCCACCAGCAGAGTAATCCTCAATACTGAAGCTTTCTTT. It translates to CATSRVILNTEAFF.

The CDR3 loop reads CASSPGTADYGYTF. The CDR3, as DNA: TGTGCCAGCAGCCCCGGGACAGCTGATTATGGCTACACCTTC. The V call is TRBV5-6, the J call TRBJ1-2; 7 bases line up with TRBD1. The V and J ends lost 4 bases and 5 bases, in that order; junction bases with no gene match: 8. The CDR3 totals 14 residues. Per germline, CDR1 SGHDT and CDR2 YYEEEE.